Listed here is a single T cell receptor (beta chain). The germline gives CDR1 SGHRS, CDR2 YFSETQ. This CDR3 has 14 residues. Trimming at V came to 0 bases and at J to 7 bases, leaving 5 bases not matched to a gene. Random hexamers were used to reverse transcribe an amount of about 0.45 to 1 ug RNA. In TCRdb, the immunoSEQ multiplex PCR reads were re-called with MiXCR into one record per CDR3 protein. The repertoire has approximately 110,000 distinct CDR3 sequences, around 94% of them found once; the top ten carry around 0.078%. The sequenced target, TCR beta, came from blood CD8+ and CD4+ T cells. Negative isolation was used for CD8+ and CD4+ T cells and FACS enrichment for TEMRA cells. This specimen comes from a study of CD8 T cells in Susac syndrome.

This receptor was taken from a human donor in good health. The chain combines TRBV5-1 with TRBJ2-7, with 9 positions matching TRBD1. Sequencing was carried out using CD4+ T cells from PBMCs. CDR3 region: CASSLETGGWEQYF. Here the CDR3 DNA reads TGCGCCAGCAGCTTGGAAACAGGGGGCTGGGAGCAGTACTTC.